The rows below give T cell receptor beta chains drawn from one sample of a study of cytomegalovirus exposure and HLA in healthy donors. Clones were read by immunoSEQ multiplex PCR, and TCRdb kept only the in-frame ones, dropping some. The sample records some 160,000 clones, 80% to 85% being singletons. Sequencing was carried out using PBMCs. These receptors came from a boy aged 2 to 10 in good health and CMV-seronegative. The CDR3 runs from the conserved cysteine through the conserved F or W. The order of the fields is D gene, clone size, V gene, J gene, CDR3 DNA, CDR3 protein. A D gene is named only where the DNA matches it firmly. Clone size is not always given. Where it is, it says once, few, many or a class for expanded clones.

d_call: TRBD2; clone_size: NA; v_call: TRBV11-3; j_call: TRBJ2-7; cdr3_nt: TGTGCCAGCAGCTCGACTAGCGGGGAGGCCTACGAGCAGTACTTC; cdr3_aa: CASSSTSGEAYEQYF
d_call: NA; clone_size: NA; v_call: TRBV30; j_call: TRBJ1-1; cdr3_nt: TGTGCCTGGAGTATCAAGCCAAGCGGGGCTTTCTTT; cdr3_aa: CAWSIKPSGAFF
d_call: NA; clone_size: once; v_call: TRBV7-9; j_call: TRBJ2-7; cdr3_nt: TGTGCCAGCAGCTTAGGAGGGCTAACCTACGAGCAGTACTTC; cdr3_aa: CASSLGGLTYEQYF
d_call: TRBD2; clone_size: NA; v_call: TRBV10-3; j_call: TRBJ2-7; cdr3_nt: TGTGCCATCAGTGATCTGAGACTAGCGTACGAGCAGTACTTC; cdr3_aa: CAISDLRLAYEQYF
d_call: NA; clone_size: NA; v_call: TRBV6-1; j_call: TRBJ2-4; cdr3_nt: TGTGCCAGCAGTACAGCTCAGGACATTCAGTACTTC; cdr3_aa: CASSTAQDIQYF
d_call: TRBD1; clone_size: NA; v_call: TRBV2; j_call: TRBJ2-5; cdr3_nt: TGTGCCAGCAGTGCACTTCGAGACGCAGGGGGAGAGACCCAGTACTTC; cdr3_aa: CASSALRDAGGETQYF
d_call: TRBD2; clone_size: NA; v_call: TRBV6-4; j_call: TRBJ2-7; cdr3_nt: TGTGCCAGCAGTGCCATAGCGGGGAGCTCCTACGAGCAGTACTTC; cdr3_aa: CASSAIAGSSYEQYF
d_call: TRBD1; clone_size: NA; v_call: TRBV15; j_call: TRBJ1-5; cdr3_nt: TGTGCCACCAGCACCTACAGGGGAGGAAATCAGCCCCAGCATTTT; cdr3_aa: CATSTYRGGNQPQHF
d_call: TRBD2; clone_size: NA; v_call: TRBV29-1; j_call: TRBJ2-2; cdr3_nt: TGCAGCGTTGAAGGGCTAGCGGGAACCAACACCGGGGAGCTGTTTTTT; cdr3_aa: CSVEGLAGTNTGELFF
d_call: TRBD1; clone_size: few; v_call: TRBV14; j_call: TRBJ1-1; cdr3_nt: TGTGCCAGCAGCCAATATATAGGACAGGGACCATATGAAGCTTTCTTT; cdr3_aa: CASSQYIGQGPYEAFF
d_call: TRBD2; clone_size: NA; v_call: TRBV10-3; j_call: TRBJ2-6; cdr3_nt: TGTGCCATCAGTGAGTCCTCCGGGGGGGCCCAGCTAAGCTCTGGGGCCAACGTCCTGACTTTC; cdr3_aa: CAISESSGGAQLSSGANVLTF
d_call: NA; clone_size: NA; v_call: TRBV28; j_call: TRBJ1-4; cdr3_nt: TGTGCCAGCAATGCAGGGAACCTCGAAAAACTGTTTTTT; cdr3_aa: CASNAGNLEKLFF
d_call: TRBD1; clone_size: once; v_call: TRBV27; j_call: TRBJ1-1; cdr3_nt: TGTGCCAGCAGTTCAGAAGACACAGGGGTCGCTGAAGCTTTCTTT; cdr3_aa: CASSSEDTGVAEAFF
d_call: TRBD2; clone_size: NA; v_call: TRBV28; j_call: TRBJ2-7; cdr3_nt: TGTGCCAGCAGTATCGGGAGGTTTAAGTACGAGCAGTACTTC; cdr3_aa: CASSIGRFKYEQYF
d_call: TRBD1; clone_size: once; v_call: TRBV6-5; j_call: TRBJ1-5; cdr3_nt: TGTGCCAGCAGTTCTACGTTGACAGGGCTCGGTCAGCCCCAGCATTTT; cdr3_aa: CASSSTLTGLGQPQHF
d_call: TRBD2; clone_size: NA; v_call: TRBV7-3; j_call: TRBJ2-1; cdr3_nt: TGTGCCAGCAGCCTAACTAGCGGGAGCGCCAATGAGCAGTTCTTC; cdr3_aa: CASSLTSGSANEQFF
d_call: NA; clone_size: NA; v_call: TRBV7-2; j_call: TRBJ2-7; cdr3_nt: TGTGCCAGCAGCCCAAACCGACTGTACGAGCAGTACTTC; cdr3_aa: CASSPNRLYEQYF
d_call: NA; clone_size: NA; v_call: TRBV6-6; j_call: TRBJ1-6; cdr3_nt: TGTGCCAGCAGTTATTTTGGACAGTATAATTCACCCCTCCACTTT; cdr3_aa: CASSYFGQYNSPLHF
d_call: NA; clone_size: NA; v_call: TRBV28; j_call: TRBJ1-5; cdr3_nt: TGTGCCAGCAGTTTAAGAGCTTTGAGGGTGAGCAATCAGCCCCAGCATTTT; cdr3_aa: CASSLRALRVSNQPQHF
d_call: NA; clone_size: NA; v_call: TRBV13; j_call: TRBJ2-3; cdr3_nt: TGTGCCAGCAGCTTAGGCGGGTTAACGCAGTATTTT; cdr3_aa: CASSLGGLTQYF
d_call: TRBD1; clone_size: NA; v_call: TRBV7-9; j_call: TRBJ1-4; cdr3_nt: TGTGCCAGCAGCTTATACGGGACAGGGAGTGAAAAACTGTTTTTT; cdr3_aa: CASSLYGTGSEKLFF
d_call: TRBD1; clone_size: NA; v_call: TRBV4-2; j_call: TRBJ1-6; cdr3_nt: TGTGCCAGCAGCCAAGACCGGGACAGGTTTTCACCCCTCCACTTT; cdr3_aa: CASSQDRDRFSPLHF
d_call: TRBD1; clone_size: NA; v_call: TRBV6-1; j_call: TRBJ2-2; cdr3_nt: TGTGCCAGCAGCCGAGACAGGGACCGAAGCGGGGAGCTGTTTTTT; cdr3_aa: CASSRDRDRSGELFF
d_call: NA; clone_size: NA; v_call: TRBV7-3; j_call: TRBJ2-3; cdr3_nt: TGTGCCAGCAGCTTCAGGGGATTCACAGATACGCAGTATTTT; cdr3_aa: CASSFRGFTDTQYF
d_call: NA; clone_size: NA; v_call: TRBV2; j_call: TRBJ2-7; cdr3_nt: TGTGCCAGCAAAGGACAGTTGTGGGGGATTAATTACGAGCAGTACTTC; cdr3_aa: CASKGQLWGINYEQYF
d_call: TRBD1; clone_size: NA; v_call: TRBV7-9; j_call: TRBJ2-7; cdr3_nt: TGTGCCAGCAGCTACGGGACAGTCTCCTACGAGCAGTACTTC; cdr3_aa: CASSYGTVSYEQYF
d_call: TRBD1; clone_size: NA; v_call: TRBV7-9; j_call: TRBJ1-3; cdr3_nt: TGTGCCAGCAGCCACTCGACAGGGGGAAACACCATATATTTT; cdr3_aa: CASSHSTGGNTIYF
d_call: TRBD1; clone_size: NA; v_call: TRBV5-1; j_call: TRBJ1-4; cdr3_nt: TGCGCCAGGGTACTACAGGGGGAACCAGAAAAACTGTTTTTT; cdr3_aa: CARVLQGEPEKLFF
d_call: TRBD2; clone_size: NA; v_call: TRBV10-3; j_call: TRBJ2-5; cdr3_nt: TGTGCCATCAGTAAGATCGGGACTAGCGACCAAGAGACCCAGTACTTC; cdr3_aa: CAISKIGTSDQETQYF
d_call: NA; clone_size: NA; v_call: TRBV4-1; j_call: TRBJ2-7; cdr3_nt: TGCGCCAGCAGCCAAGTACTTCTCTACGAGCAGTACTTC; cdr3_aa: CASSQVLLYEQYF
d_call: NA; clone_size: NA; v_call: TRBV27; j_call: TRBJ2-4; cdr3_nt: TGTGCCAGCAGTTTCGTCGGACAGAGAAACATTCAGTACTTC; cdr3_aa: CASSFVGQRNIQYF
d_call: TRBD2; clone_size: NA; v_call: TRBV6-4; j_call: TRBJ2-1; cdr3_nt: TGTGCCAGCAGTGATACTAGCGGGAGCTCCTACAATGAGCAGTTCTTC; cdr3_aa: CASSDTSGSSYNEQFF
d_call: NA; clone_size: few; v_call: TRBV27; j_call: TRBJ2-6; cdr3_nt: TGTGCCAGCAGTTTATCGGTGCCGGGGAACTCTGGGGCCAACGTCCTGACTTTC; cdr3_aa: CASSLSVPGNSGANVLTF
d_call: NA; clone_size: once; v_call: TRBV5-6; j_call: TRBJ2-2; cdr3_nt: TGTGCCAGCAGTATGGACAGTTCCACCGGGGAGCTGTTTTTT; cdr3_aa: CASSMDSSTGELFF
d_call: NA; clone_size: once; v_call: TRBV11-2; j_call: TRBJ1-5; cdr3_nt: TGTGCCAGCAGCAAATACTTATCGGGGGAAGGCAATCAGCCCCAGCATTTT; cdr3_aa: CASSKYLSGEGNQPQHF
d_call: NA; clone_size: NA; v_call: TRBV2; j_call: TRBJ1-4; cdr3_nt: TGTGCCAGCAGCACAGGGTTACAAGAAAAACTGTTTTTT; cdr3_aa: CASSTGLQEKLFF
d_call: TRBD2; clone_size: NA; v_call: TRBV6-1; j_call: TRBJ2-7; cdr3_nt: TGTGCCAGCACCCATCTAGCGGGAGGAGCCTACGAGCAGTACTTC; cdr3_aa: CASTHLAGGAYEQYF
d_call: NA; clone_size: NA; v_call: TRBV29-1; j_call: TRBJ1-3; cdr3_nt: TGCAGCGCGCGGAGGGGCGCTGGAAACACCATATATTTT; cdr3_aa: CSARRGAGNTIYF